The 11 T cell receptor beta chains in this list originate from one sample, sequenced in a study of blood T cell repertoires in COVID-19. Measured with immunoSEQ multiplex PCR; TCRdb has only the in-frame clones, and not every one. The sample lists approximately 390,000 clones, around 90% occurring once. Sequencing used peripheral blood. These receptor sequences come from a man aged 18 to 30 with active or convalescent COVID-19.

DNA for the CDR3: TGTGCCATCAGTGAGTCGGGGGGGCTCGGTTCACCCCTCCACTTT. Protein sequence: CAISESGGLGSPLHF. The chain combines TRBV10-3 with TRBJ1-6; D is possibly TRBD1 (6 bases). The length of the CDR3 is 15 residues. V was cut by 0 bases and J by 9 bases, with 12 bases left in between. Germline V gene data show CDR1 as ENHRY and CDR2 as SYGVKD.

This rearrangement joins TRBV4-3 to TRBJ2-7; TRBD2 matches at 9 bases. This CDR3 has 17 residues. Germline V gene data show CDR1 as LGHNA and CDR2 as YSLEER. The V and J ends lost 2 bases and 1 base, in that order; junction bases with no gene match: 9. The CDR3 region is CASSQSISGRSSYEQYF. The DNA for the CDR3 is TGCGCCAGCAGCCAATCTATTAGCGGGAGATCATCCTACGAGCAGTACTTC.

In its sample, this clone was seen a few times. The CDR3 region is CATSNYLDRGGEQYF. The CDR3 DNA sequence: TGTGCCACCAGCAACTATTTGGACAGGGGAGGCGAGCAGTACTTC. The genes are TRBV15 and TRBJ2-7; 9 bases agree with TRBD1. CDR3 length: 15 residues. Trimming removed 4 bases from V and 6 bases from J; junction bases left unmatched: 10. Germline CDR1 reads LNHNV; CDR2 reads YYDKDF (reference sequence).

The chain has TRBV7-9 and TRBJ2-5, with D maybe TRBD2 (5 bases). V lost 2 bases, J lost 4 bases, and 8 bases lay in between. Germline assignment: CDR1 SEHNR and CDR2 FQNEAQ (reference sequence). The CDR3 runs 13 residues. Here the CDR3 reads CASSLRTGETQYF. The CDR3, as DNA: TGTGCCAGCAGCTTACGGACTGGAGAGACCCAGTACTTC.

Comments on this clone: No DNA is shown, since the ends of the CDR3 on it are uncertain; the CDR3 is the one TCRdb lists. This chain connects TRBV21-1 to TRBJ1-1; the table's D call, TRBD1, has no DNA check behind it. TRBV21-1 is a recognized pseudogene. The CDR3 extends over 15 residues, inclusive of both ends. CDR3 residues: CASSKVGTGASEAFF.

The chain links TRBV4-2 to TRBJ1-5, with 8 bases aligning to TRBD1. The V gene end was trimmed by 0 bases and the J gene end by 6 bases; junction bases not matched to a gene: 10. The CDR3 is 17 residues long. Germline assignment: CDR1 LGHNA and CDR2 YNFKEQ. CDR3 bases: TGTGCCAGCAGCCAAGATTGGGCCCCCAGGGGGCCTCAGCCCCAGCATTTT. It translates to CASSQDWAPRGPQPQHF.

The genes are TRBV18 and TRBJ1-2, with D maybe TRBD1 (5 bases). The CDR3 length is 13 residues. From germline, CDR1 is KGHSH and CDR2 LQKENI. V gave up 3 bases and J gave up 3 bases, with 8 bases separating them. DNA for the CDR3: TGTGCCAGCTCACCTTCCAGGGACTATGGCTACACCTTC. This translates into CASSPSRDYGYTF.

CDR3 loop: CATSDSWGGPGRFF. The CDR3 DNA sequence: TGTGCCACCAGTGATTCTTGGGGGGGGCCCGGAAGGTTCTTC. This rearrangement joins TRBV24-1 to TRBJ2-1, with D possibly being TRBD2 (7 bases). The CDR3 contains 14 residues. Germline CDR1 KGHDR, CDR2 SFDVKD. V was pared by 2 bases and J by 15 bases, with 19 bases between.

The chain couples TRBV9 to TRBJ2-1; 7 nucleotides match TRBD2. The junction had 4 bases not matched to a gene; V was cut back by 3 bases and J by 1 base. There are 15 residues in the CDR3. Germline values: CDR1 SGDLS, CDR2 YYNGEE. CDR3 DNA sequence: TGTGCCAGCAGCGCGGGGGGTATTTCCTACAATGAGCAGTTCTTC. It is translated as CASSAGGISYNEQFF.

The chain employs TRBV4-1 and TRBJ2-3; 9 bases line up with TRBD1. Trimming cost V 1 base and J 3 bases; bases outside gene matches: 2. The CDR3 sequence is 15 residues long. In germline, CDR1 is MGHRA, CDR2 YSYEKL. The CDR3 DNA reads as TGCGCCAGCAGCCAAGTCGGGACAGGGACAGATACGCAGTATTTT. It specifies CASSQVGTGTDTQYF.

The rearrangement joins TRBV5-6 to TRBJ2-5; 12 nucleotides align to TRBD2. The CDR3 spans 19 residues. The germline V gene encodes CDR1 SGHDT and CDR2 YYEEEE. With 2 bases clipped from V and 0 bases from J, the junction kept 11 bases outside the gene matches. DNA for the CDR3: TGTGCCAGCAGCTTCCCGAGGCTAGCGGGAGGGAAGTACCAAGAGACCCAGTACTTC. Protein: CASSFPRLAGGKYQETQYF.